The rows below give T cell receptor beta chains drawn from one sample of a study of cytomegalovirus exposure and HLA in healthy donors. TCRdb keeps only in-frame clones here, not all; method: immunoSEQ multiplex PCR. Seen here are 150,000 to 200,000 clones, approximately 70% observed once, and the top ten hold over 2%. Sequences were obtained from PBMCs. These receptors were obtained from a human donor in good health. The CDR3 runs from the conserved cysteine through the conserved F or W. The order of the fields is CDR3 DNA, CDR3 protein, D gene, clone size, V gene, J gene, CDR3 length. A D gene is named only where the DNA matches it firmly. Clone size is stated in some rows and not others, as once, few, many or a class when expanded.

TGTGCCAGTAGTATTGCGGCTACTGATACCTACGAGCAGTACTTC,CASSIAATDTYEQYF,NA,NA,TRBV19,TRBJ2-7,15
TGTGCCAGCAGCGACGAGGGGGCATGGCACGAGCAGTACTTC,CASSDEGAWHEQYF,TRBD1,NA,TRBV7-6,TRBJ2-7,14
TGTGCCAGTCAACGCGACAGGGCCTCAGCTGGCTACACCTTC,CASQRDRASAGYTF,TRBD1,NA,TRBV14,TRBJ1-2,14
TGTGCCTGGATCCGGAGGCGGGGGAACTATGGCTACACCTTC,CAWIRRRGNYGYTF,NA,NA,TRBV30,TRBJ1-2,14
TGCGCCAGCAGCATCGACAGGGGGATAAGCAATCAGCCCCAGCATTTT,CASSIDRGISNQPQHF,TRBD1,NA,TRBV4-1,TRBJ1-5,16
TGTGCCAGCAGCAACGGACTAGCGGGGGGGCTTATCAATGAGCAGTTCTTC,CASSNGLAGGLINEQFF,TRBD2,NA,TRBV5-4,TRBJ2-1,17
TGTGCCAGTAGTATAGCCCCAGGGATTGGGTACGAGCAGTACTTC,CASSIAPGIGYEQYF,NA,NA,TRBV19,TRBJ2-7,15
TGTGCCAGTAGTCTCGAGGTTTTCGCTGAAGCTTTCTTT,CASSLEVFAEAFF,NA,once,TRBV19,TRBJ1-1,13
TGTGCCAGCACCCAGGGCTCTGAAGCTTTCTTT,CASTQGSEAFF,NA,NA,TRBV6-6,TRBJ1-1,11
TGTGCCAGTAGTATCAGCAGGGGAAAAGAGACCCAGTACTTC,CASSISRGKETQYF,NA,few,TRBV19,TRBJ2-5,14
TGTGCTAGTGGCCCGCCGGGACAGGGAACAACCATTCAGTACTTC,CASGPPGQGTTIQYF,TRBD1,few,TRBV12-5,TRBJ2-4,15
TGTGCCAGCTTACGGGTCCCGCGCACTGAAGCTTTCTTT,CASLRVPRTEAFF,NA,few,TRBV2,TRBJ1-1,13
TGTGCCAGCAGCTTAGGAAGGGACGGGAGCGGCTACACCTTC,CASSLGRDGSGYTF,NA,NA,TRBV11-2,TRBJ1-2,14
TGTGCCAGCAGCTTAAGAGGCCAGCAGGGCTACACCTTC,CASSLRGQQGYTF,NA,NA,TRBV7-2,TRBJ1-2,13
TGTGCCAGCAGTAGACTAGCGGGTGTGGAGGAGCTGTTTTTT,CASSRLAGVEELFF,TRBD2,NA,TRBV2,TRBJ2-2,14
TGCGCCAGCAGCCAAGATGCCCGGGACAGGGTCGACGAGCAGTACTTC,CASSQDARDRVDEQYF,TRBD1,NA,TRBV5-1,TRBJ2-7,16
TGTGCCAGCAGCGTATTGGGGGCCTCTTACGAGCAGTACTTC,CASSVLGASYEQYF,NA,NA,TRBV9,TRBJ2-7,14
TGCGCCGGGTCAGGGGGTTTAGCAGATACGCAGTATTTT,CAGSGGLADTQYF,TRBD1,NA,TRBV10-2,TRBJ2-3,13
TGTGCCATCAGTGACCCGACCTACGGGGATACGCAGTATTTT,CAISDPTYGDTQYF,NA,NA,TRBV10-3,TRBJ2-3,14
TGCGCCAGCAGCTTGGATGTAGCGGGGCAAGAGACCCAGTACTTC,CASSLDVAGQETQYF,TRBD2,few,TRBV5-1,TRBJ2-5,15
TGTGCCAGCAGTGAAGAGTCTACCACTAATGAAAAACTGTTTTTT,CASSEESTTNEKLFF,NA,NA,TRBV2,TRBJ1-4,15
TGTGCCAGCAGCTTGGGGCGGGGGGCGTATGGCTACACCTTC,CASSLGRGAYGYTF,NA,NA,TRBV5-6,TRBJ1-2,14
TGCGCCAGCAGTCATGGGCGGGACAGGGCCTACGAGCAGTACTTC,CASSHGRDRAYEQYF,TRBD1,NA,TRBV23-1,TRBJ2-7,15
TGTGCCAGCGGGGGGGGGACTCCCCCCGGCGAGCAGTACTTC,CASGGGTPPGEQYF,TRBD2,NA,TRBV7-9,TRBJ2-7,14
TGTGCCAGCAGTGCCCAGGGAAAGACTAATGAAAAACTGTTTTTT,CASSAQGKTNEKLFF,NA,NA,TRBV2,TRBJ1-4,15
TGTGCCAGCAGCCCCGAGGGACAGGACTATGGCTACACCTTC,CASSPEGQDYGYTF,TRBD1,NA,TRBV6-6,TRBJ1-2,14
TGCGCCAGCAGCACGGGACAGAGAAGGTCTGGAAACACCATATATTTT,CASSTGQRRSGNTIYF,TRBD1,NA,TRBV5-1,TRBJ1-3,16
TGTGCCAGCAGTTACTTTGCGGGGGGCGGGGGTCAGCCCCAGCATTTT,CASSYFAGGGGQPQHF,NA,few,TRBV6-6,TRBJ1-5,16
TGTGCCACCAGCAGAGGGTCCGGGGTAGGTGGCTACACCTTC,CATSRGSGVGGYTF,NA,NA,TRBV15,TRBJ1-2,14
TGTGCCAGCAGCTACCTTGCAGGATCTAATTCACCCCTCCACTTT,CASSYLAGSNSPLHF,NA,NA,TRBV7-3,TRBJ1-6,15
TGTGCCAGCAGCGCCGACAGCGATTCACCCCTCCACTTT,CASSADSDSPLHF,NA,once,TRBV9,TRBJ1-6,13
TGTGCCAGCAGTTTATCTGGGGCCAACGTCCTGACTTTC,CASSLSGANVLTF,NA,NA,TRBV2,TRBJ2-6,13
TGCGCCAGCAGCTTGGGGGCTTCTAACCAAGAGACCCAGTACTTC,CASSLGASNQETQYF,NA,NA,TRBV5-1,TRBJ2-5,15
TGTGCCAGAAGCTGTCGACAGGCGCGAACTGAAGCTTTCTTT,CARSCRQARTEAFF,NA,NA,TRBV5-3,TRBJ1-1,14
TGTGCCACCAGCAGGACAGAAACTAATTCACCCCTCCACTTT,CATSRTETNSPLHF,NA,NA,TRBV15,TRBJ1-6,14
TGTGCCAGCAGTTCCAGGTCCACTGAAGCTTTCTTT,CASSSRSTEAFF,NA,NA,TRBV6-5,TRBJ1-1,12
TGTGCCAGTACCCGGGACAGGGGGCTCAAACAGCCCCAGCATTTT,CASTRDRGLKQPQHF,TRBD1,NA,TRBV19,TRBJ1-5,15
TGTGCTAGCAGCTTACGCCTAGCGGGGGGGGACAAGTTCTTC,CASSLRLAGGDKFF,TRBD2,NA,TRBV7-7,TRBJ2-1,14
TGCAGCGTCGTCGGGACACCTACCTACGAGCAGTACTTC,CSVVGTPTYEQYF,NA,NA,TRBV29-1,TRBJ2-7,13
TGTGCCAGCAGCCCCCGGTCGGGTGGGAACACCGGGGAGCTGTTTTTT,CASSPRSGGNTGELFF,NA,NA,TRBV4-2,TRBJ2-2,16
TGTGCCAGCAGTTTAGACGTCGGGACTAGCGGGGAGGGGGAGCAGTTCTTC,CASSLDVGTSGEGEQFF,TRBD2,few,TRBV7-3,TRBJ2-1,17
TGTGCCAGCAGTGGGGGACAGGGAGGTTACGAGCAGTACTTC,CASSGGQGGYEQYF,TRBD1,NA,TRBV6-1,TRBJ2-7,14
TGCAGCGTCGGGACAGGGATAAACTATGGCTACACCTTC,CSVGTGINYGYTF,TRBD1,NA,TRBV29-1,TRBJ1-2,13
TGTGCCAGCAGCAAAGACCTTTACCGGGACAGGGCTCCTCAGCCCCAGCATTTT,CASSKDLYRDRAPQPQHF,NA,NA,TRBV21-1,TRBJ1-5,18
TGTGCCTGGAGTGCATACACCCGACAGTACTACGAGCAGTACTTC,CAWSAYTRQYYEQYF,NA,NA,TRBV30,TRBJ2-7,15
TGCGCCAGCAGCTTGGAGGGCAGGGTGAGCGGGGCCAACGTCCTGACTTTC,CASSLEGRVSGANVLTF,NA,NA,TRBV5-1,TRBJ2-6,17
TGCGCCAGCAGCCCCAGGGGCGCCCACGAGCAGTACTTC,CASSPRGAHEQYF,NA,few,TRBV4-1,TRBJ2-7,13
TGTGCCAGCAGCTTAGATAGGAACACTGAAGCTTTCTTT,CASSLDRNTEAFF,NA,few,TRBV7-3,TRBJ1-1,13
TGTGCCAGTAGTCCTCAGGGGATGGGGACCTACGAGCAGTACTTC,CASSPQGMGTYEQYF,NA,NA,TRBV19,TRBJ2-7,15
TGTGCCAGCAGCAGCGGGGTCAGCGACGAGCAGTACTTC,CASSSGVSDEQYF,NA,NA,TRBV21-1,TRBJ2-7,13
TGTGCCAGCTCACCCACTCCCGGGACAGGGGGAGGGAACACTGAAGCTTTCTTT,CASSPTPGTGGGNTEAFF,TRBD1,few,TRBV18,TRBJ1-1,18
TGTGCCAGCAGTATAACACCCCAGGGAACTGGAAACACCATATATTTT,CASSITPQGTGNTIYF,NA,NA,TRBV28,TRBJ1-3,16
TGTGCCAGCAGCTTACAGGGGGCCGTAGTGTCCTATAATTCACCCCTCCACTTT,CASSLQGAVVSYNSPLHF,TRBD1,NA,TRBV5-6,TRBJ1-6,18
TGCGCCAGCAGCAAAGACAGCCAGAACACTGAAGCTTTCTTT,CASSKDSQNTEAFF,NA,NA,TRBV5-1,TRBJ1-1,14
TGCGCCAGCAGCCAAGACCCCCTTAACACCGGGGAGCTGTTTTTT,CASSQDPLNTGELFF,NA,NA,TRBV4-1,TRBJ2-2,15
TGTGCCAGCAGTTTAGGGACTAGCGGGGCTAAGGAGCAGTTCTTC,CASSLGTSGAKEQFF,TRBD2,few,TRBV27,TRBJ2-1,15
TGTGCCAGCACCCTCCCCCCCTGGGGACAGGGGAGTGGCTACACCTTC,CASTLPPWGQGSGYTF,TRBD1,NA,TRBV6-6,TRBJ1-2,16
TGTGCCAGCAGTTTATCGAGGGATATGGGGAGGCAGCCCCAGCATTTT,CASSLSRDMGRQPQHF,NA,NA,TRBV27,TRBJ1-5,16
TGTGCCAGCACTGGACTAGCGGCTAACACCGGGGAGCTGTTTTTT,CASTGLAANTGELFF,TRBD2,NA,TRBV6-6,TRBJ2-2,15